These T cell receptor beta chains were read from a single sample in a study of cytomegalovirus exposure and HLA in healthy donors. Produced via immunoSEQ multiplex PCR; TCRdb's table is partial and in-frame only. Here the sample spans 90,000 to 110,000 clones, roughly 80% being singletons. Sequencing was carried out using PBMCs. The origin of the receptors is a woman in her thirties or forties in good health and CMV-seropositive. CDR3s include the opening cysteine and the closing phenylalanine or tryptophan. Each record gives: clone size, J gene, V gene, D gene, CDR3 protein, CDR3 DNA. D genes are given only for firm matches. A row's size may be missing; if present it is once, few, many or a size class.

NA | TRBJ2-4 | TRBV28 | NA | CASSFIRGLAKNIQYF | TGTGCCAGCAGTTTCATACGAGGATTAGCCAAAAACATTCAGTACTTC
NA | TRBJ1-5 | TRBV19 | NA | CASSSPREGQPQHF | TGTGCCAGTAGTTCCCCCAGGGAGGGTCAGCCCCAGCATTTT
NA | TRBJ2-5 | TRBV11-2 | TRBD2 | CASSGWGGETQYF | TGTGCCAGCAGCGGTTGGGGGGGGGAGACCCAGTACTTC
NA | TRBJ1-1 | TRBV28 | NA | CASSLGGVNTEAFF | TGTGCCAGCAGTTTAGGGGGCGTGAACACTGAAGCTTTCTTT
NA | TRBJ1-1 | TRBV10-2 | NA | CASSELAITEAFF | TGCGCCAGCAGTGAGTTGGCAATCACTGAAGCTTTCTTT
NA | TRBJ2-1 | TRBV5-6 | NA | CASSLYEDRVRFF | TGTGCCAGCAGCTTGTATGAGGATCGGGTCCGGTTCTTC
NA | TRBJ2-7 | TRBV28 | NA | CASSSQGGGSYEQYF | TGTGCCAGCAGTTCACAGGGAGGGGGCTCCTACGAGCAGTACTTC
NA | TRBJ1-4 | TRBV5-1 | TRBD1 | CASSPGQENEKLFF | TGCGCCAGCAGCCCGGGACAGGAAAATGAAAAACTGTTTTTT
NA | TRBJ2-7 | TRBV19 | TRBD1 | CASSITGTGGYEQYF | TGTGCCAGTAGTATTACCGGGACAGGGGGCTACGAGCAGTACTTC
NA | TRBJ1-4 | TRBV7-6 | NA | CASSLAWGSANEKLFF | TGTGCCAGCAGCTTAGCGTGGGGCAGCGCAAATGAAAAACTGTTTTTT
NA | TRBJ2-1 | TRBV4-2 | TRBD2 | CASSQDLLAVEFF | TGTGCCAGCAGCCAAGATCTGCTAGCGGTCGAGTTCTTC
NA | TRBJ2-7 | TRBV5-1 | NA | CASRGAFPTYEQYF | TGCGCCAGCAGGGGGGCTTTCCCGACCTACGAGCAGTACTTC
NA | TRBJ2-7 | TRBV18 | TRBD1 | CASSPPSQGYEQYF | TGTGCCAGCTCACCACCGTCACAGGGGTACGAGCAGTACTTC
NA | TRBJ2-2 | TRBV15 | TRBD1 | CATRRTGGTGELFF | TGTGCCACCAGGAGGACAGGGGGAACCGGGGAGCTGTTTTTT
NA | TRBJ2-1 | TRBV14 | TRBD2 | CASSQLPGLAGPYNEQFF | TGTGCCAGCAGCCAACTGCCGGGACTAGCGGGACCTTACAATGAGCAGTTCTTC
once | TRBJ1-6 | TRBV7-9 | TRBD1 | CASPGGQADNSPLHF | TGTGCCAGCCCAGGGGGACAGGCCGATAATTCACCCCTCCACTTT
once | TRBJ2-2 | TRBV28 | NA | CASRPTQANTGELFF | TGTGCCAGCAGACCAACACAAGCGAACACCGGGGAGCTGTTTTTT
once | TRBJ1-2 | TRBV28 | NA | CASSPAGNYGYTF | TGTGCCAGCAGTCCAGCAGGGAACTATGGCTACACCTTC
NA | TRBJ1-1 | TRBV7-9 | NA | CASSSRTENTEAFF | TGTGCCAGCAGCTCGAGGACAGAGAACACTGAAGCTTTCTTT
few | TRBJ2-2 | TRBV5-8 | NA | CARKETGTSNTGELFF | TGTGCCAGAAAAGAGACCGGGACATCGAACACCGGGGAGCTGTTTTTT
NA | TRBJ2-5 | TRBV5-6 | NA | CASSLAVGSETQYF | TGTGCCAGCAGCTTGGCCGTGGGCTCGGAGACCCAGTACTTC
few | TRBJ1-2 | TRBV27 | TRBD1 | CASSLTGFVGYTF | TGTGCCAGCAGTTTGACAGGGTTTGTAGGCTACACCTTC
NA | TRBJ2-5 | TRBV7-2 | TRBD2 | CASSLGVREFRETQYF | TGTGCCAGCAGCTTGGGGGTGCGGGAGTTTCGGGAGACCCAGTACTTC
NA | TRBJ2-5 | TRBV11-2 | NA | CASSLLRETQYF | TGTGCCAGCAGCTTACTTCGGGAGACCCAGTACTTC
NA | TRBJ2-3 | TRBV6-5 | TRBD2 | CASSYSGRGTDTQYF | TGTGCCAGCAGTTATAGCGGGAGAGGAACAGATACGCAGTATTTT
NA | TRBJ1-4 | TRBV5-7 | NA | CASSLGLTSGRNEKLFF | TGTGCCAGCAGCCTGGGGCTGACGAGTGGGAGGAATGAAAAACTGTTTTTT
NA | TRBJ1-4 | TRBV9 | NA | CASSVGQATTNEKLFF | TGTGCCAGCAGCGTAGGACAGGCCACAACTAATGAAAAACTGTTTTTT
NA | TRBJ1-5 | TRBV5-5 | NA | CASNPTGNSNQPQHF | TGTGCCAGCAACCCAACAGGGAATAGCAATCAGCCCCAGCATTTT
few | TRBJ2-7 | TRBV7-6 | TRBD2 | CASSSGLAYEQYF | TGTGCCAGCAGCTCCGGACTAGCCTACGAGCAGTACTTC
NA | TRBJ2-1 | TRBV28 | TRBD2 | CASSLSFGRAATMGEQFF | TGTGCCAGCAGTTTATCTTTCGGGAGGGCCGCTACAATGGGTGAGCAGTTCTTC
NA | TRBJ2-5 | TRBV10-3 | NA | CAISESGAKRETQYF | TGTGCCATCAGTGAGTCGGGGGCCAAGCGCGAGACCCAGTACTTC
NA | TRBJ2-2 | TRBV7-3 | TRBD2 | CASTRGLAGGPFSGELFF | TGTGCCAGCACCAGAGGACTAGCGGGGGGGCCGTTCTCCGGGGAGCTGTTTTTT
NA | TRBJ2-1 | TRBV18 | NA | CASSPPSFYNEQFF | TGTGCCAGCTCACCACCGTCATTTTACAATGAGCAGTTCTTC
NA | TRBJ2-3 | TRBV19 | TRBD2 | CASSIRLAGGTDTQYF | TGTGCCAGTAGTATACGACTAGCGGGGGGTACAGATACGCAGTATTTT
NA | TRBJ1-5 | TRBV6-5 | NA | CASSPQSNQPQHF | TGTGCCAGCAGTCCGCAGAGCAATCAGCCCCAGCATTTT
NA | TRBJ1-1 | TRBV7-6 | NA | CASSLNIIQSAFF | TGTGCCAGCAGCTTAAATATTATCCAGTCGGCTTTCTTT
NA | TRBJ2-2 | TRBV9 | NA | CASNPGVWATAGELFF | TGTGCCAGTAACCCAGGGGTATGGGCCACCGCCGGGGAGCTGTTTTTT
NA | TRBJ2-1 | TRBV28 | NA | CASSLYRREQFF | TGTGCCAGCAGTTTATATAGGAGAGAGCAGTTCTTC
NA | TRBJ2-2 | TRBV5-1 | TRBD1 | CASSLRTGQITGELFF | TGCGCCAGCAGCCTCAGGACAGGACAAATCACCGGGGAGCTGTTTTTT
NA | TRBJ1-4 | TRBV20-1 | NA | CSARPTEKLFF | TGCAGTGCTAGACCAACAGAAAAACTGTTTTTT
NA | TRBJ2-7 | TRBV5-6 | NA | CASSLTDSYEQYF | TGTGCCAGCAGCTTGACAGACTCCTACGAGCAGTACTTC
NA | TRBJ2-3 | TRBV28 | NA | CASSYPGVAVFYTDTQYF | TGTGCCAGCAGTTACCCCGGAGTAGCGGTTTTTTACACAGATACGCAGTATTTT